This TCR beta chain was identified in a study of OX40 agonist ivuxolimab in advanced cancers. Study-wide context: Cancers in dose escalation were hepatocellular, melanoma, renal cell and head and neck. Study-wide findings and caveats: On average, CD8+ T cells showed a greater number of expanded clones than CD4+.

Regarding this clone: Antigen unknown.

Autoimmune disease history or systemic immunosuppression barred patients. The CDR3 runs 14 residues. Trimming pared 0 bases from V and 2 bases from J, leaving 8 bases between. Germline V CDR1 and CDR2: GTSNPN, SVGIG (reference sequence). Sequenced by immunoSEQ multiplex PCR; TCRdb stores in-frame clones only, minus some. Among around 6,100 clones listed, 77% were seen once. The TCR sequence derives from an adult with an advanced solid tumor such as melanoma, head and neck, liver or kidney cancer. This chain links TRBV30 with TRBJ1-5; D call uncertain. Here the sequenced sample was CD4+ or CD8+ T cells sorted from blood, taken in a trial of the OX40 agonist ivuxolimab. In DNA, the CDR3 is TGTGCCTGGAGTGTTGTGGACGGCAATCAGCCCCAGCATTTT. Protein sequence: CAWSVVDGNQPQHF.